This note documents a single T cell receptor (beta chain) sequence. Its cognate antigen is unknown. A much larger clone sits a single nucleotide away, making a read error possible. Each molecule of TCR cDNA was tagged with one unique molecular identifier. MiXCR, applied by TCRdb to the 5' RACE reads, yields one record per CDR3 protein. The profile shows 20,000 to 25,000 distinct CDR3 sequences, around 4.8% of them singletons. Stated time point: sample taken at primary tumor resection. CDR3 length: 14 amino acids. Trimming at V came to 4 bases and at J to 5 bases, leaving 6 bases not matched to a gene. Germline loops: CDR1 SQVTM, CDR2 ANQGSEA. This sample is drawn from a study of spatial heterogeneity in lung cancer. Whole-study results and caveats: Intratumoral expanded alpha and beta TCR counts were found to track tumor mutation counts.

The receptor was isolated from a male donor with early-stage non-small cell lung cancer. The sample in question was lung tumor tissue, obtained at surgery. The V and J genes are TRBV29-1 and TRBJ2-1; 9 positions agree with TRBD2. Written as DNA, the CDR3 is TGCAGCGTTGGACTAGCGGAACGAAACAATGAGCAGTTCTTC. This encodes CSVGLAERNNEQFF.